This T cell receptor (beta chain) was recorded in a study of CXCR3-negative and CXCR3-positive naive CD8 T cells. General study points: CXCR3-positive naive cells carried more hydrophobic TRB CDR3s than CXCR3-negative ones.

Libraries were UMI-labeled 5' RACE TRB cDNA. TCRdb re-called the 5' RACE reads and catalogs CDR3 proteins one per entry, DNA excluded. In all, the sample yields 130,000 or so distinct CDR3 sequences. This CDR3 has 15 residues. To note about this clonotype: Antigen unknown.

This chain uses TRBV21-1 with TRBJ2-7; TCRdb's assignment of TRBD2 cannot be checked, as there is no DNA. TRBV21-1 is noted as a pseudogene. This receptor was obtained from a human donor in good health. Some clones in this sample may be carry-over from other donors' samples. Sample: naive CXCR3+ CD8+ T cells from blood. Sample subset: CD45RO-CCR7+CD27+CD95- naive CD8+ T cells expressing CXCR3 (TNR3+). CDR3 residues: CASSKAGGPSYEQYF.